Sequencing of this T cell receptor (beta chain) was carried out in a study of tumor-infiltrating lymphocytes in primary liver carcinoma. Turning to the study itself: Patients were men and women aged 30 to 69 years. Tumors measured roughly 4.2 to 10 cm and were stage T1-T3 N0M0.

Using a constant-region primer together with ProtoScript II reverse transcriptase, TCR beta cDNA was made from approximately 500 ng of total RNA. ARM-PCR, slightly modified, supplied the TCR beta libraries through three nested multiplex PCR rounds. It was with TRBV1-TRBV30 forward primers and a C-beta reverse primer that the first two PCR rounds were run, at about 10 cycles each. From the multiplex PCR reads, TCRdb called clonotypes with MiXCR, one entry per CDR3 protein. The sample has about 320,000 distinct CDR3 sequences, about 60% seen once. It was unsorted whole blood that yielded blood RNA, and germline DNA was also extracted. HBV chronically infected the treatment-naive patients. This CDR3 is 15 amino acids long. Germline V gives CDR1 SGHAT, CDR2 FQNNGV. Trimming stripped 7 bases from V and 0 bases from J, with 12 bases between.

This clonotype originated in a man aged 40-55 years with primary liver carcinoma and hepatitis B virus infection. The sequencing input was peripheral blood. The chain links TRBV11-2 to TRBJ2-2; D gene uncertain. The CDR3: CASNLEASNTGELFF. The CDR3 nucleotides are TGTGCCAGCAACCTTGAGGCCTCGAACACCGGGGAGCTGTTTTTT.